The 18 T cell receptor beta chains given below trace back to one sample, sequenced in a study of T cells in Graves' hyperthyroidism and ophthalmopathy. Regions amplified from RNA transcripts were the TCR beta CDR3 regions. Researchers ran a first-round RT-PCR on the TCR CDR3 using the HTBI primer set. TCRdb independently ran MiXCR on the multiplex PCR reads; one entry per CDR3 protein. The sample records a few hundred thousand distinct CDR3 sequences, about a sixth being singletons. The sample consisted of blood. Every receptor here comes from a woman aged 18-35 years with Graves' hyperthyroidism that later progressed to Graves' ophthalmopathy.

A few counts support this clonotype. This chain uses TRBV20-1 with TRBJ2-5, with D possibly being TRBD1 (6 bases). V shed 6 bases and J shed 1 base, with 9 bases lying between them. CDR3 size: 12 residues. Germline-derived CDR1 and CDR2 are DFQATT and SNEGSKA (reference sequence). The CDR3 nucleotides are TGCAGTGCCCACAGGGTCCAAGAGACCCAGTACTTC. This gives the protein CSAHRVQETQYF.

The rearrangement links TRBV12-3 or TRBV12-4 to TRBJ2-1, with 8 nucleotides matching TRBD2. The CDR3 spans 16 residues. Trimming at V came to 6 bases and at J to 5 bases, leaving 12 bases not matched to a gene. The CDR3 nucleotides read TGTGCCAGCAGGTTCCCGGGACTAGTCAGTCACAATGAGCAGTTCTTC. As protein: CASRFPGLVSHNEQFF.

This clonotype has just a few counts. V and J are TRBV20-1 and TRBJ2-3; TRBD1 might be the D (6 bases). The CDR3 loop spans 18 amino acids. The V end lost 0 bases, the J end lost 1 base, and 20 bases lay between the germline ends. Germline V gene sequence: CDR1 DFQATT, CDR2 SNEGSKA (reference sequence). CDR3 DNA sequence: TGCAGTGCTAGAGATATTTTAAGCCCGGCAGGGGGCACAGATACGCAGTATTTT. This encodes CSARDILSPAGGTDTQYF.

This clonotype showed up just a few times. Here the CDR3 DNA reads TGTGCCAGTAGTACCGGACAGACCTATGGCTACACCTTC. Residues: CASSTGQTYGYTF. The chain recombines TRBV19 with TRBJ1-2, with D possibly matching TRBD1 (6 bases). Germline CDR1 and CDR2: LNHDA and SQIVND (reference sequence). The CDR3 contains 13 residues. V was shortened by 4 bases and J by 4 bases, with 10 bases between the two germline ends.

V usage is TRBV5-4 and J usage is TRBJ2-7, with D possibly TRBD2 on 6 matching bases. V was trimmed by 1 base and J by 0 bases, leaving 11 bases between them. Germline V gives CDR1 SGHNT, CDR2 YYREEE (reference sequence). This CDR3 is 15 amino acids long. As DNA, the CDR3 is TGTGCCAGCAGCTTGAAAGGGACTTCCTCCTACGAGCAGTACTTC. As protein: CASSLKGTSSYEQYF.

The table lists this clonotype with many counts. The chain recombines TRBV7-8 with TRBJ1-1, with D tentatively TRBD1 (6 bases). V lost 5 bases to trimming and J lost 5 bases, with 21 bases between them. CDR1 and CDR2 (germline): SGHVS, FQNEAQ. This CDR3 spans 16 amino acids. CDR3 region: CASSDKGGQGRTEAFF. The CDR3 nucleotides read TGTGCCAGCAGCGACAAGGGAGGGCAGGGGAGGACTGAAGCTTTCTTT.

As concerns this clonotype: With a much larger clone just one base away, this may be a read error. The J gene is TRBJ1-5, the V gene TRBV28; a weak D match, TRBD1 (6 bases). V was cut by 1 base and J by 1 base, with 14 bases left in between. The germline gives CDR1 MDHEN, CDR2 SYDVKM. The CDR3 covers 17 residues. The CDR3 sequence: CASSLLYYRVSNQPQHF. In DNA form, the CDR3 reads TGTGCCAGCAGTTTATTGTATTACAGGGTCAGCAATCAGCCCCAGCATTTT.

Many counts were recorded for this clonotype. The J gene is TRBJ2-3, the V gene TRBV28; 11 nucleotides align to TRBD2. V lost 4 bases to trimming and J lost 1 base; unmatched junction nucleotides: 4. Germline V CDR1 and CDR2: MDHEN, SYDVKM. CDR3 size: 16 residues. The CDR3 spells CASSSTSGTRTDTQYF. CDR3 nucleotide sequence: TGTGCCAGCAGTTCGACTAGCGGGACGCGCACAGATACGCAGTATTTT.

Regarding this clonotype: With a much larger clone just one base away, this may be a read error. This sequence joins TRBV2 and TRBJ2-6; D not resolved. In germline, CDR1 is SNHLY, CDR2 FYNNEI. The CDR3 is made up of 15 amino acids. CDR3 nucleotide sequence: TGTGCCAGAAGTGAAAAGTGGCCTGGGGCCAACGTCCTGACTTTC. Encoded protein: CARSEKWPGANVLTF.

This clonotype was detected many times. This chain joins TRBV28 and TRBJ2-2, with TRBD1 identical over 9 bases. Germline loops: CDR1 MDHEN, CDR2 SYDVKM. CDR3 length: 16 amino acids. V was clipped by 2 bases and J by 7 bases; unmatched bases: 8. CDR3 residues: CASSLIGDRAGGELFF. DNA for the CDR3: TGTGCCAGCAGTTTAATCGGGGACAGGGCCGGCGGGGAGCTGTTTTTT.

This clonotype was counted only a few times. The CDR3, as DNA: TGCGCCAGCAGCCCGCTCGTGGCAGGGAGCCTTGATAGCACAGATACGCAGTATTTT. Protein: CASSPLVAGSLDSTDTQYF. The J gene is TRBJ2-3, the V gene TRBV4-1; D possibly matches TRBD1 or TRBD2 (5 bases each). The V and J ends lost 4 bases and 0 bases respectively, with 23 bases between them. Germline-derived CDR1 and CDR2 are MGHRA and YSYEKL. The CDR3 sequence is 19 residues long.

This clonotype was recorded at least ten times. The gene calls are TRBV2 and TRBJ2-1; unclear D gene. V dropped 1 base and J dropped 0 bases, with 7 bases sitting between them. Per the germline V gene, CDR1 is SNHLY and CDR2 is FYNNEI. This CDR3 comprises 15 residues. The CDR3 is CASSEETISYNEQFF. The CDR3 nucleotides are TGTGCCAGCAGTGAAGAAACCATCTCCTACAATGAGCAGTTCTTC.

There are many counts of this clonotype. The V and J genes are TRBV27 and TRBJ2-2; 9 bases map to TRBD2. The CDR3 has 18 residues. The germline V gene encodes CDR1 MNHEY and CDR2 SMNVEV (reference sequence). The junction had 10 bases not matched to a gene; V was cut back by 3 bases and J by 2 bases. DNA for the CDR3: TGTGCCAGCAGTTTCTCCCTTGGCGGGAGGGTAAACACCGGGGAGCTGTTTTTT. As protein: CASSFSLGGRVNTGELFF.

This clonotype was detected many times. CDR3 sequence: CASTFGQSPFNEQYF. The DNA for the CDR3 is TGTGCCAGCACTTTCGGGCAAAGCCCATTCAACGAGCAGTACTTC. The chain carries TRBV11-2 and TRBJ2-7; D remains unclear. V lost 7 bases and J 5 bases, leaving 21 bases between the germline ends. The V gene's germline CDR1 is SGHAT and CDR2 FQNNGV. The CDR3 covers 15 residues.

The chain employs TRBV5-1 and TRBJ1-1; weak D call: TRBD1 (5 bases). CDR3 length: 14 residues. With 3 bases removed from V and 4 bases from J, the gap between germline ends came to 13 bases. Germline V gene lookup returns CDR1 SGHRS and CDR2 YFSETQ. This CDR3 reads CASSSQGAVTEAFF. The CDR3 DNA follows: TGCGCCAGCAGCTCCCAGGGTGCTGTCACTGAAGCTTTCTTT.

At least ten counts were recorded for this clonotype. J is TRBJ2-1 and V is TRBV27, with a possible D match to TRBD2 (5 bases). Deletions cut 0 bases from V and 4 bases from J, with 10 bases between. Germline CDR1 MNHEY, CDR2 SMNVEV (reference sequence). The CDR3 totals 15 residues. The CDR3 nucleotides are TGTGCCAGCAGTTTATCGGGAGTGCGGTACAATGAGCAGTTCTTC. Amino acids: CASSLSGVRYNEQFF.

Only a few counts were recorded for this clonotype. In DNA form, the CDR3 reads TGCAGCGTTGATGGACTAGCGGGAGCCCCAGATACGCAGTATTTT. This translates into CSVDGLAGAPDTQYF. The chain employs TRBV29-1 and TRBJ2-3; 13 bases agree with TRBD2. V shed 3 bases, J shed 4 bases, and the junction held 4 bases outside the gene matches. The CDR3 is 15 residues long. CDR1 and CDR2 (germline): SQVTM, ANQGSEA.

The sample holds many counts of this clonotype. V gene TRBV29-1 combines with J gene TRBJ2-7, with D possibly TRBD1 on 6 matching bases. Germline loops: CDR1 SQVTM, CDR2 ANQGSEA. The V end lost 3 bases, the J end lost 0 bases, and 15 bases lay between the germline ends. The CDR3 is 15 residues long. DNA of the CDR3: TGCAGCGTTGAGGTCCCACAGGGCAACTCCTACGAGCAGTACTTC. This encodes CSVEVPQGNSYEQYF.